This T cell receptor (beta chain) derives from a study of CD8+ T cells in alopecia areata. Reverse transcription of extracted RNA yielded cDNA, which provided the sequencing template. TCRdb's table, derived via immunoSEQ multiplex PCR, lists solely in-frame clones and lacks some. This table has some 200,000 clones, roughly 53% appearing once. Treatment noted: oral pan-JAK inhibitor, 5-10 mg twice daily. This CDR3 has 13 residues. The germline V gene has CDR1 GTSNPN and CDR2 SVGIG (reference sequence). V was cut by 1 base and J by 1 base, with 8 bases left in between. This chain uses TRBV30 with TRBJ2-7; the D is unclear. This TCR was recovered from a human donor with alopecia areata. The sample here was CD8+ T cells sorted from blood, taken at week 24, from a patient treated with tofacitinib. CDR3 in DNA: TGTGCCTGGAGTGGAGCTAGTTCCTACGAGCAGTACTTC. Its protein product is CAWSGASSYEQYF.